This TCR beta chain is from a study of cytomegalovirus exposure and HLA in healthy donors listed by TCRdb under 2017. Context from the whole study: According to a later analysis, the 120 validation repertoires were produced on the same platform as the approximately 620 repertoires of the first cohort. The study aimed to test whether signatures of past pathogen exposure could be identified by cataloging public T cell receptors. In addition to the first cohort of around 670 subjects, a separate validation cohort of 120 different subjects was used. To predict cytomegalovirus infection status, the study brought together high-throughput TCR immunosequencing, statistical association of individual TCRs with disease status, and machine learning. Overall study results and their limits: Cytomegalovirus status was reported to be diagnosed by the classifier with high specificity and sensitivity in both the original and validation cohorts. The validation cohort had no HLA typing available for a later analysis, so co-occurrence within that cohort was assessed over all 120 repertoires. In a later analysis, TCRs clustered in the first cohort were found to also tend to co-occur in the roughly 120 validation repertoires, with approximately 94% of cluster scores above 0. Three of the identified cytomegalovirus-associated TCR beta chains were confirmed in vitro to be specific for cytomegalovirus antigens. It was suggested by the authors that the approach could potentially be generalized to other disease states and immunological phenotypes. The study listed 150 to 200 TCR beta chains as associated with cytomegalovirus. Across donors, most TCR sequences were observed very rarely, whereas some public TCRs were present in many individuals.

As regards this clone: Its antigen is not yet known. Base-call qualities are not available, and no considerably larger clone is one nucleotide away.

The donors belonged to the validation cohort of about 130 subjects, which was separate from the approximately 700-subject first cohort. The protocol used for the library was the immunoSEQ multiplex PCR assay. On the study's bioinformatics: A statistical classification framework was built to diagnose cytomegalovirus status from the catalog of TCR beta chain sequences. Here the immuneACCESS table is served through TCRdb, limited to in-frame sequences with V and J called. Missing clones are a known gap in these copies; in checked studies unresolved V genes cover under half, and the rest lacks a known reason. For V, J and clone size, that table is used; D and trimming come from the DNA. The sample table contains 80,000 to 100,000 clones; only one count was recorded for roughly 87% of them. The ten largest clones take up about 6.5% of the sample. The sequence was collected from a man between 18 and 35 years old in good health and CMV-seropositive. Sequences were obtained from PBMCs.

The encoded CDR3 is CASSLWNSYGYTF. In nucleotide form, the sequence is TGTGCCAGCAGCTTATGGAACAGCTATGGCTACACCTTC. The V gene is TRBV7-9 and the J gene is TRBJ1-2; there is no confident call for the D gene. V gives up 2 bases and J gives up 4 bases, and the segment between their germline ends measures 8 bases. The CDR3 runs 13 amino acids, cysteine and phenylalanine included. Just CDR3 DNA is preserved here, 39 bases in frame from base 1. For CDR1 and CDR2, the germline V gene (reference sequence) lists SEHNR and FQNEAQ. The reference TRBV7-9 and TRBJ1-2 proteins fill in what lies around the CDR3, so the full variable domain reads DTGVSQNPRHKITKRGQNVTFRCDPISEHNRLYWYRQTLGQGPEFLTYFQNEAQLEKSRLLSDRFSAERPKGSFSTLEIQRTEQGDSAMYLCASSLWNSYGYTFGSGTRLTVV.